These 25 T cell receptor beta chains share one sample of origin, sequenced in a study of blood T cells in healthy people across ages. Primed by a sample-barcoded 5' primer and a J-beta primer mix, a second PCR proceeded for 7 to 11 cycles. In TCRdb, the 5' RACE reads were re-called with MiXCR into one record per CDR3 protein. The table lists 1.5 million to 1.8 million distinct CDR3 sequences, about 42% of them singletons. The source material was blood. The receptors here all came from a woman aged 18-29 years in good health.

This chain uses TRBV21-1 with TRBJ2-4. TRBV21-1 is an annotated pseudogene. The CDR3 consists of 10 residues. CDR3 nucleotides: TGTGCCAGCACCGAAAACATTCAGTACTTC. Its translation: CASTENIQYF.

The V call is TRBV12-3 or TRBV12-4, the J call TRBJ2-7; 12 bases are shared with TRBD1. After removal of 4 bases from V and 1 base from J, the junction contained 14 bases not matched to a gene. The CDR3 contains 19 residues. The CDR3 region is CASSSTWDRGLKESYEQYF. CDR3 DNA sequence: TGTGCCAGCAGTTCAACCTGGGACAGGGGGCTTAAGGAGTCCTACGAGCAGTACTTC.

In this sample, this clonotype turned up once. The rearrangement joins TRBV20-1 to TRBJ2-4; 12 positions match TRBD1. With V trimmed by 6 bases and J by 8 bases, 8 bases remained unmatched. This CDR3 contains 14 residues. Germline-derived CDR1 and CDR2 are DFQATT and SNEGSKA (reference sequence). The CDR3 loop is CSAVPGQGAHIQYF. DNA for the CDR3: TGCAGTGCCGTTCCGGGACAGGGGGCGCACATTCAGTACTTC.

This clonotype appeared a few times. V gene TRBV5-1 combines with J gene TRBJ2-5; perhaps TRBD2 as D (5 bases). Germline lookup yields CDR1 SGHRS and CDR2 YFSETQ. The CDR3 extends over 14 amino acids. V lost 2 bases, J lost 3 bases, and 11 bases lay in between. The CDR3 DNA reads as TGCGCCAGCAGCTTCGGGGAAATGAAAGAGACCCAGTACTTC. Amino acids: CASSFGEMKETQYF.

This clonotype was found once. V and J are TRBV29-1 and TRBJ2-2, with D perhaps TRBD1 (6 bases). The V and J ends lost 5 bases and 5 bases respectively, with 9 bases between them. This CDR3 region has 12 residues. Germline-derived CDR1 and CDR2 are SQVTM and ANQGSEA. The chain's CDR3 is CSVRTGTGELFF. DNA for the CDR3: TGCAGCGTTAGAACAGGGACCGGGGAGCTGTTTTTT.

The chain links TRBV29-1 to TRBJ2-1; 9 bases agree with TRBD2. The CDR3 length is 14 residues. Germline CDR1 reads SQVTM; CDR2 reads ANQGSEA. The trim removed 3 bases at V and 7 bases at J, leaving 7 bases unmatched. The CDR3 DNA reads as TGCAGCGTTGACTTAGCGGGGGTTGGGAATGAGCAGTTCTTC. This translates into CSVDLAGVGNEQFF.

There are a few counts of this clonotype. The chain links TRBV7-2 to TRBJ1-1; D possibly corresponds to TRBD1 (6 bases). V was cut by 1 base and J by 6 bases, with 21 bases left in between. The germline gives CDR1 SGHTA, CDR2 FQGNSA. The CDR3 is made up of 17 amino acids. CDR3 amino acids: CASSLGGGGGIKPEAFF. In DNA, the CDR3 is TGTGCCAGCAGCTTAGGCGGAGGGGGGGGAATCAAGCCTGAAGCTTTCTTT.

The V gene is TRBV15, the J gene TRBJ1-1; D ambiguous. Germline V lookup: CDR1 LNHNV, CDR2 YYDKDF (reference sequence). With 6 bases removed from V and 11 bases from J, the gap between germline ends came to 19 bases. This CDR3 contains 13 residues. The CDR3 bases are TGTGCCACCAGAGAGGGCCAAGCCCAGGTGGCTTTCTTT. Translation: CATREGQAQVAFF.

This clonotype has a count of ten or more. This chain links TRBV4-2 with TRBJ2-1, with D maybe TRBD2 (6 bases). Germline V gene lookup returns CDR1 LGHNA and CDR2 YNFKEQ. The CDR3 loop spans 14 amino acids. The ends were cut back, 0 bases at V and 4 bases at J, with 7 bases in the middle. Written as DNA, the CDR3 is TGTGCCAGCAGCCAAGATCGGGAGTACAATGAGCAGTTCTTC. Amino acid sequence: CASSQDREYNEQFF.

The sample holds one count of this clonotype. This chain joins TRBV11-2 and TRBJ2-4; D may be TRBD1 or TRBD2 (5 bases each). The assigned J gene may be wrong: the sequence end matches TRBJ2-7 better. The CDR3 consists of 15 residues. CDR1 is SGHAT, CDR2 FQNNGV, per germline. CDR3 in amino acids: CASSRTGTSAYEQYF. The CDR3, as DNA: TGTGCCAGCAGCCGGACCGGGACGTCAGCCTACGAGCAGTACTTC.

The rearrangement uses TRBV9 and TRBJ2-1; D perhaps matches TRBD1 (5 bases). V was trimmed by 4 bases and J by 8 bases, leaving 10 bases between them. Germline assignment: CDR1 SGDLS and CDR2 YYNGEE. This CDR3 comprises 12 residues. DNA of the CDR3: TGTGCCAGCAGCCCGCAGGGCCATGAGCAGTTCTTC. Translation gives CASSPQGHEQFF.

The chain uses TRBV29-1 and TRBJ2-1; TRBD2 matches at 9 bases. The CDR3 is 18 amino acids. Germline values: CDR1 SQVTM, CDR2 ANQGSEA. J was trimmed by 1 base and V by 5 bases; bases with no gene match: 15. This CDR3 is CSVNGAASGKMSYNEQFF. In DNA, the CDR3 is TGCAGCGTTAATGGGGCTGCTAGCGGGAAAATGTCCTACAATGAGCAGTTCTTC.

Comment on this clonotype: A much bigger clone sits one base away, suggesting this may be a read error. The chain uses TRBV29-1 and TRBJ2-5; 10 bases are a match to TRBD2. The CDR3 loop spans 16 amino acids. Germline trimming cut 7 bases from V and 10 bases from J; bases unmatched to any gene: 21. CDR1 and CDR2 (germline): SQVTM, ANQGSEA. CDR3 in amino acids: CSALRAGGPGLGDQYF. CDR3 bases: TGCAGCGCCCTACGAGCGGGAGGGCCTGGTCTGGGTGACCAGTACTTC. Full variable domain (outside the CDR3, taken from reference TRBV29-1 and TRBJ2-5): SAVISQKPSRDICQRGTSLTIQCQVDSQVTMMFWYRQQPGQSLTLIATANQGSEATYESGFVIDKFPISRPNLTFSTLTVSNMSPEDSSIYLCSALRAGGPGLGDQYFGPGTRLLVL.

The V and J genes are TRBV6-6 and TRBJ2-5, with 12 bases identical to TRBD1. Trimming cost V 6 bases and J 1 base; bases outside gene matches: 6. The CDR3 runs 16 residues. Germline CDR1 reads MNHNY; CDR2 reads SVGAGI (reference sequence). This CDR3 reads CASRGQGAKLQETQYF. CDR3 nucleotide sequence: TGTGCCAGCAGGGGACAGGGGGCGAAGCTCCAAGAGACCCAGTACTTC.

As DNA, the CDR3 is TGTGCCAGCAGCACAGGACTGGACAATGAGCAGTTCTTC. As protein: CASSTGLDNEQFF. The chain is built from TRBV11-2 and TRBJ2-1; D might be TRBD1 or TRBD2, each matching 5 bases. Trimming removed 5 bases from V and 5 bases from J, with 10 bases in between. CDR3 length equals 13 residues. Germline lookup yields CDR1 SGHAT and CDR2 FQNNGV.

A single count supports this clonotype. This chain's CDR3 is CASFTSGHPYNEQFF. The CDR3 DNA sequence: TGTGCCAGCTTCACTAGCGGGCACCCCTACAATGAGCAGTTCTTC. This chain uses TRBV27 with TRBJ2-1, with 9 bases aligning to TRBD2. Germline loops: CDR1 MNHEY, CDR2 SMNVEV (reference sequence). J gave up 2 bases and V 8 bases, and 7 bases lay outside the gene matches. The CDR3 is 15 amino acids.

V and J are TRBV7-2 and TRBJ1-6; the D gene is possibly TRBD1 (5 bases). CDR3 length equals 15 residues. Trimming removed 3 bases from V and 9 bases from J, with 15 bases in between. CDR1 is SGHTA and CDR2 is FQGNSA in the germline V gene. Here the CDR3 DNA reads TGTGCCAGCAGCTTCGGTGTCAGGGAGAGTTCACCCCTCCACTTT. This gives the protein CASSFGVRESSPLHF.

This chain joins TRBV27 and TRBJ2-1; 9 bases line up with TRBD1. The V gene's germline CDR1 is MNHEY and CDR2 SMNVEV (reference sequence). The CDR3 totals 16 residues. Trimming removed 3 bases from V and 9 bases from J; junction bases left unmatched: 12. CDR3 amino acids: CASSFIPGQGSGEQFF. The CDR3 bases are TGTGCCAGCAGTTTCATCCCGGGACAGGGTTCAGGTGAGCAGTTCTTC.

This chain joins TRBV4-3 and TRBJ2-2; TRBD1 is a possible D gene (5 bases). The CDR3 spans 13 residues. V gave up 6 bases and J gave up 4 bases, with 9 bases separating them. Germline CDR1 is LGHNA and CDR2 is YSLEER. The CDR3 DNA is TGCGCCAGCAGACAAAGGGGCACCGGGGAGCTGTTTTTT. This codes for CASRQRGTGELFF.

The V call is TRBV7-3, the J call TRBJ2-3; D is undetermined. Trimming removed 2 bases from V and 6 bases from J, with 18 bases in between. Germline V CDR1 and CDR2: SGHTA, FQGTGA. The CDR3 is 16 amino acids. CDR3 protein: CASSLVEAPSEDTQYF. The CDR3 coding sequence is TGTGCCAGCAGCTTAGTGGAAGCTCCGTCTGAGGATACGCAGTATTTT. The variable domain in full, completed from reference TRBV7-3 and TRBJ2-3, reads GAGVSQTPSNKVTEKGKYVELRCDPISGHTALYWYRQSLGQGPEFLIYFQGTGAADDSGLPNDRFFAVRPEGSVSTLKIQRTERGDSAVYLCASSLVEAPSEDTQYFGPGTRLTVL.

The V and J genes are TRBV11-2 and TRBJ1-4, with D tentatively TRBD1 (5 bases). The length of the CDR3 is 15 residues. Per the germline V gene, CDR1 is SGHAT and CDR2 is FQNNGV. V lost 5 bases and J 7 bases, leaving 17 bases between the germline ends. The CDR3 here is CASSPPGQGGEKLFF. The CDR3 nucleotides are TGTGCCAGCAGCCCTCCCGGGCAGGGAGGTGAAAAACTGTTTTTT.

V is TRBV4-3 and J is TRBJ2-7; perhaps D is TRBD1 or TRBD2 (5 bases each). V dropped 0 bases and J dropped 0 bases, with 9 bases sitting between them. The CDR3 contains 15 residues. The germline gives CDR1 LGHNA, CDR2 YSLEER. In DNA, the CDR3 is TGCGCCAGCAGCCAAGAAAGGGACCACTCCTACGAGCAGTACTTC. Protein sequence: CASSQERDHSYEQYF.

This chain connects TRBV20-1 to TRBJ2-3; TRBD2 matches 8 bases. This CDR3 is built from 17 residues. V shed 0 bases and J 5 bases; nucleotides not matched to a gene: 13. Germline V gene data show CDR1 as DFQATT and CDR2 as SNEGSKA (reference sequence). DNA of the CDR3: TGCAGTGCTAGAGATGCGAACGGGGGGGTAAGACAAGATACGCAGTATTTT. Protein product: CSARDANGGVRQDTQYF.

This clonotype was counted a few times. The rearrangement uses TRBV7-2 and TRBJ2-3; 9 bases are shared with TRBD2. V lost 7 bases to trimming and J lost 0 bases; unmatched junction nucleotides: 5. Germline CDR1 is SGHTA and CDR2 is FQGNSA. The CDR3 consists of 15 residues. The CDR3 bases are TGTGCCAGCACCCTAGCGGGGATGAGCACAGATACGCAGTATTTT. This codes for CASTLAGMSTDTQYF.

Only a few counts were recorded for this clonotype. One base away lies a much larger clone, so this may be a sequencing read error. The V gene is TRBV29-1, the J gene TRBJ1-2; TRBD1 matches 8 bases. This CDR3 spans 12 amino acids. Germline V lookup: CDR1 SQVTM, CDR2 ANQGSEA. The V and J ends lost 7 bases and 7 bases, in that order; junction bases with no gene match: 8. DNA for the CDR3: TGCAGCGGCTGTCAGGGGGCAGGTGGCTACACCTTC. This translates into CSGCQGAGGYTF.